Following are 19 T cell receptor beta chains from one sample sequenced in a study of blood T cell repertoires in COVID-19. The assay was immunoSEQ multiplex PCR, and TCRdb's table has in-frame clones only and misses some. The table records about 89,000 clones, roughly nine tenths of them present only once. The sequenced material came from peripheral blood. The receptors originated from a male donor with acute or convalescent COVID-19.

The chain links TRBV9 to TRBJ2-5, with D unresolved. V lost 3 bases, J lost 1 base, and 4 bases lay in between. This CDR3 has 12 amino acids. Germline CDR1 is SGDLS and CDR2 is YYNGEE. CDR3 coding DNA: TGTGCCAGCAGCGACTCCCAAGAGACCCAGTACTTC. Translation: CASSDSQETQYF.

This chain links TRBV6-2 or TRBV6-3 with TRBJ1-2; D is unclear. CDR1 MNHEY and CDR2 SVGEGT come from the germline V gene. This CDR3 is 14 amino acids long. V gave up 0 bases and J gave up 4 bases, with 9 bases separating them. In DNA, the CDR3 is TGTGCCAGCAGTTACTCGTCCGGGATCTATGGCTACACCTTC. As protein: CASSYSSGIYGYTF.

V gene TRBV6-6 combines with J gene TRBJ2-1; a possible D gene is TRBD1 (7 bases). CDR1 MNHNY and CDR2 SVGAGI come from the germline V gene (reference sequence). V dropped 7 bases and J dropped 9 bases, with 13 bases sitting between them. CDR3 size: 12 residues. The chain's CDR3 is CASKFQGGEQFF. CDR3 bases: TGTGCCAGCAAATTCCAGGGGGGTGAGCAGTTCTTC.

This chain connects TRBV11-2 to TRBJ2-7; 9 bases agree with TRBD1. The CDR3 extends over 16 amino acids. V shed 6 bases and J 4 bases; nucleotides not matched to a gene: 13. Germline V gives CDR1 SGHAT, CDR2 FQNNGV. As DNA, the CDR3 is TGTGCCAGCAGATCTCTAGCGATGGGACAGGGATACGAGCAGTACTTC. Translating it yields CASRSLAMGQGYEQYF.

This chain uses TRBV7-9 with TRBJ1-6; 8 bases align to TRBD1. The CDR3 runs to 15 residues. Unmatched junction bases numbered 5, after V lost 5 bases and J lost 5 bases. Germline-derived CDR1 and CDR2 are SEHNR and FQNEAQ (reference sequence). In DNA, the CDR3 is TGTGCCAGCAGCCCCGGACAGGGCAATAATTCACCCCTCCACTTT. Translation: CASSPGQGNNSPLHF.

The genes are TRBV9 and TRBJ2-1; 7 nucleotides align to TRBD2. Germline CDR1 and CDR2: SGDLS and YYNGEE. V lost 0 bases, J lost 2 bases, and 8 bases stayed unmatched. The CDR3 sequence is 17 residues long. The CDR3 coding sequence is TGTGCCAGCAGCGTAGGGGGTGCGGCGGGGGCCTACAATGAGCAGTTCTTC. Protein sequence: CASSVGGAAGAYNEQFF. Drawing the rest from reference TRBV9 and TRBJ2-1, the complete variable domain is DSGVTQTPKHLITATGQRVTLRCSPRSGDLSVYWYQQSLDQGLQFLIQYYNGEERAKGNILERFSAQQFPDLHSELNLSSLELGDSALYFCASSVGGAAGAYNEQFFGPGTRLTVL.

V usage is TRBV6-5 and J usage is TRBJ1-3; D might be TRBD1 (5 bases). The CDR3 loop spans 15 amino acids. Germline lookup yields CDR1 MNHEY and CDR2 SVGAGI. With 6 bases removed from V and 0 bases from J, the gap between germline ends came to 12 bases. CDR3 in amino acids: CASSPEGVSGNTIYF. The CDR3 DNA is TGTGCCAGCAGCCCCGAAGGGGTCTCTGGAAACACCATATATTTT.

This chain links TRBV15 with TRBJ1-1; 8 nucleotides line up with TRBD1. CDR1 and CDR2 from the germline V gene are LNHNV and YYDKDF (reference sequence). J was trimmed by 2 bases and V by 9 bases; bases with no gene match: 11. This CDR3 has 15 amino acids. The DNA of the CDR3 is TGTGCCACAGCACCGTTGGACAGGGCAAACACTGAAGCTTTCTTT. Its protein is CATAPLDRANTEAFF.

J is TRBJ2-2 and V is TRBV29-1; 8 positions match TRBD1. V trimming: 6 bases; J trimming: 7 bases; junction bases outside the gene matches: 10. The CDR3 length is 14 residues. CDR1 is SQVTM and CDR2 is ANQGSEA in the germline V gene. CDR3 nucleotide sequence: TGCAGCGTGCAGGGGGCGGGTATCGGCGGGGAGCTGTTTTTT. This codes for CSVQGAGIGGELFF.

J is TRBJ1-4 and V is TRBV5-1; 7 bases align to TRBD1. With 0 bases clipped from V and 3 bases from J, the junction kept 2 bases outside the gene matches. Germline assignment: CDR1 SGHRS and CDR2 YFSETQ. CDR3 length equals 15 residues. CDR3 bases: TGCGCCAGCAGCTTGGGAGGGACAGCTAATGAAAAACTGTTTTTT. Its translation is CASSLGGTANEKLFF.

J is TRBJ1-3 and V is TRBV19, with TRBD1 identical over 7 bases. This CDR3 is 17 amino acids long. The trim removed 6 bases at V and 2 bases at J, leaving 13 bases unmatched. In germline, CDR1 is LNHDA, CDR2 SQIVND (reference sequence). The CDR3 DNA follows: TGTGCCAGTAGCCTAGCCGACAGGGAGATTCCTGGAAACACCATATATTTT. This sequence encodes CASSLADREIPGNTIYF.

The chain combines TRBV25-1 with TRBJ2-7, with D possibly being TRBD2 (5 bases). Deletions cut 3 bases from V and 1 base from J, with 10 bases between. The CDR3 covers 14 residues. Germline CDR1 and CDR2: MGHDK and SYGVNS. For the CDR3, the DNA is TGTGCCAGCAGTGAGGCGGGCGGGTCCTACGAGCAGTACTTC. This encodes CASSEAGGSYEQYF.

CDR3 amino acids: CASSFSGHTEAFF. CDR3 in DNA: TGTGCCAGCAGTTTTTCCGGTCACACTGAAGCTTTCTTT. The chain has TRBV12-3 or TRBV12-4 and TRBJ1-1; D gene unclear. V dropped 3 bases and J dropped 3 bases, with 8 bases sitting between them. The CDR3 contains 13 residues.

This clone came up once. The rearrangement uses TRBV24-1 and TRBJ2-1; D perhaps matches TRBD1 (6 bases). Between the trimmed V and J ends, which lost 3 bases and 7 bases, there was a span of 18 bases. CDR1 and CDR2 (germline): KGHDR, SFDVKD. This CDR3 is built from 16 residues. The CDR3 loop is CATSDPRGEGDNEQFF. CDR3 bases: TGTGCCACCAGTGATCCGAGGGGAGAGGGGGATAATGAGCAGTTCTTC.

CDR3 residues: CASSIDWNTEAFF. CDR3 bases: TGTGCCAGTAGTATTGACTGGAACACTGAAGCTTTCTTT. V is TRBV19 and J is TRBJ1-1; D is ambiguous. V was clipped by 3 bases and J by 1 base, with 6 bases between them. This CDR3 comprises 13 residues. Germline assignment: CDR1 LNHDA and CDR2 SQIVND (reference sequence).

Regarding this clone: This CDR3 is also generated by other DNA sequences in the sample. The V call is TRBV7-9, the J call TRBJ1-5; the D gene is possibly TRBD1 (6 bases). This CDR3 is 14 amino acids long. V lost 4 bases and J 1 base, leaving 8 bases between the germline ends. Germline CDR1 SEHNR, CDR2 FQNEAQ (reference sequence). In DNA form, the CDR3 reads TGTGCCAGCAGCTCGACAGGAAGCAATCAGCCCCAGCATTTT. It is translated as CASSSTGSNQPQHF.

This rearrangement joins TRBV10-3 to TRBJ1-2; 9 bases line up with TRBD1. J gave up 8 bases and V 1 base, and 8 bases lay outside the gene matches. This CDR3 has 15 amino acids. Germline assignment: CDR1 ENHRY and CDR2 SYGVKD. The CDR3 coding sequence is TGTGCCATCAGTGAGTGGAACAGGGGGCGTTGGGGCTACACCTTC. This sequence encodes CAISEWNRGRWGYTF.

The table lists this clone with a few counts. The chain carries TRBV2 and TRBJ1-2; D may be TRBD1 (5 bases). CDR3 size: 14 residues. Germline loops: CDR1 SNHLY, CDR2 FYNNEI. Between the trimmed V and J ends, which lost 5 bases and 8 bases, there was a span of 18 bases. CDR3 coding DNA: TGTGCCAGCAGTCTCCTCCCCGGACAAGGAGGCTACACCTTC. It translates to CASSLLPGQGGYTF.

CDR3 nucleotides: TGTGCCAGCAAAACTGACAGCCCTGAAGCTTTCTTT. This codes for CASKTDSPEAFF. The gene calls are TRBV2 and TRBJ1-1; maybe TRBD1 (5 bases). With 7 bases removed from V and 6 bases from J, the gap between germline ends came to 12 bases. The germline V gene encodes CDR1 SNHLY and CDR2 FYNNEI. The CDR3 is 12 amino acids. The full variable domain, completed using reference TRBV2 and TRBJ1-1, is EPEVTQTPSHQVTQMGQEVILRCVPISNHLYFYWYRQILGQKVEFLVSFYNNEISEKSEIFDDQFSVERPDGSNFTLKIRSTKLEDSAMYFCASKTDSPEAFFGQGTRLTVV.